These 22 T cell receptor beta chains originate from one sample sequenced in a study of cytomegalovirus exposure and HLA in healthy donors. Amplification used 60 Vbeta primers and 13 Jbeta primers. Only in-frame clones appear in the TCRdb table, and some are missing; sequencing was by immunoSEQ multiplex PCR. The sample comprises 80,000 to 130,000 clones, approximately 72% of which are singletons, and around 14% rests with the top ten. Specimen: PBMCs. The receptor set was obtained from a male donor in good health and CMV-seropositive.

This clone was found a few times. This chain links TRBV2 with TRBJ2-3; possible D gene TRBD1, 6 bases. The V gene lost 6 bases and the J gene lost 4 bases, with 14 bases spanning the gap. Germline CDR1 and CDR2: SNHLY and FYNNEI. This CDR3 contains 14 residues. The CDR3 DNA reads TGTGCCAGCAGGGCACAGGGAGATGCAGATACGCAGTATTTT. Its protein product is CASRAQGDADTQYF.

V is TRBV4-2 and J is TRBJ1-3; no reliable D call. This CDR3 region has 17 residues. Germline assignment: CDR1 LGHNA and CDR2 YNFKEQ. Trimming left V 2 bases short and J 1 base short, with 15 bases between. As DNA, the CDR3 is TGTGCCAGCAGCCAAACTAACGCGGCTAAATCTGGAAACACCATATATTTT. Translation: CASSQTNAAKSGNTIYF.

The rearrangement uses TRBV18 and TRBJ2-3; 7 nucleotides line up with TRBD2. Germline-derived CDR1 and CDR2 are KGHSH and LQKENI. This CDR3 is built from 15 residues. After removal of 4 bases from V and 1 base from J, the junction contained 5 bases not matched to a gene. The CDR3 is CASSLGLGGTDTQYF. CDR3 DNA: TGTGCCAGCTCACTCGGACTAGGGGGCACAGATACGCAGTATTTT.

The chain combines TRBV6-4 with TRBJ2-2, with TRBD1 matching over 8 bases. From germline, CDR1 is MRHNA and CDR2 SNTAGT. With 5 bases clipped from V and 3 bases from J, the junction kept 2 bases outside the gene matches. The CDR3 has 14 residues. DNA of the CDR3: TGTGCCAGCAGTAAGGGACAGGACACCGGGGAGCTGTTTTTT. Translated, it gives CASSKGQDTGELFF.

The chain links TRBV4-1 to TRBJ2-7; D unclear. Germline V gene lookup returns CDR1 MGHRA and CDR2 YSYEKL. The V gene lost 4 bases and the J gene lost 3 bases, with 10 bases spanning the gap. This CDR3 contains 13 residues. As DNA, the CDR3 is TGCGCCAGCAGCCCGGTGGGCCGCTACGAGCAGTACTTC. Its translation is CASSPVGRYEQYF.

The chain combines TRBV28 with TRBJ2-7, with a tentative D call TRBD1 (6 bases). Germline V CDR1 and CDR2: MDHEN, SYDVKM. The ends were cut back, 3 bases at V and 5 bases at J, with 14 bases in the middle. The CDR3 runs to 14 residues. CDR3 sequence: CASSFDLTGHEQYF. CDR3 DNA: TGTGCCAGCAGTTTCGATTTAACAGGGCACGAGCAGTACTTC.

This clone was detected only once. This chain uses TRBV7-9 with TRBJ1-2, with 9 nucleotides matching TRBD1. The J segment lost 4 bases and the V segment lost 6 bases, leaving 15 bases of the junction unmatched. The CDR3 consists of 17 residues. Germline V lookup: CDR1 SEHNR, CDR2 FQNEAQ (reference sequence). The CDR3 loop is CASRPGTGTILAYGYTF. The CDR3 nucleotides are TGTGCCAGCAGGCCCGGGACAGGGACCATTTTGGCCTATGGCTACACCTTC.

This clone was counted between two and nine times. The chain uses TRBV7-2 and TRBJ1-1; tentative D call: TRBD1 (5 bases). The CDR3 totals 14 residues. V lost 4 bases and J 7 bases, leaving 16 bases between the germline ends. Germline-derived CDR1 and CDR2 are SGHTA and FQGNSA. The CDR3 nucleotides are TGTGCCAGCAGCTGGTTATCCTGGGGCAGTGAAGCTTTCTTT. This codes for CASSWLSWGSEAFF.

The chain combines TRBV4-2 with TRBJ2-3; D is uncertain. V was pared by 1 base and J by 2 bases, with 10 bases between. The germline V gene encodes CDR1 LGHNA and CDR2 YNFKEQ. The CDR3 is made up of 15 amino acids. Here the CDR3 DNA reads TGTGCCAGCAGCCAAGGTCCCGCGAACACAGATACGCAGTATTTT. The encoded protein is CASSQGPANTDTQYF.

The genes are TRBV7-6 and TRBJ2-5; 12 nucleotides line up with TRBD2. Germline V gene data show CDR1 as SGHVS and CDR2 as FNYEAQ. Trimming removed 5 bases from V and 5 bases from J; junction bases left unmatched: 12. This CDR3 has 17 residues. The CDR3 coding sequence is TGTGCCAGCAGCCTACAACCTAGCGGGGGGGTCCGGGAGACCCAGTACTTC. This gives the protein CASSLQPSGGVRETQYF.

The genes are TRBV4-2 and TRBJ2-3; 11 bases are shared with TRBD2. This CDR3 is 19 amino acids long. Trimming cost V 0 bases and J 0 bases; bases outside gene matches: 8. Germline V gene sequence: CDR1 LGHNA, CDR2 YNFKEQ. DNA of the CDR3: TGTGCCAGCAGCCAAGATATACTAGCGGGGGCTATTAGCACAGATACGCAGTATTTT. Its protein product is CASSQDILAGAISTDTQYF.

This clone was seen a handful of times. Here the CDR3 reads CASSFRDRAGYTF. CDR3 nucleotides: TGTGCCAGCAGCTTCCGGGACAGGGCTGGCTACACCTTC. The J gene is TRBJ1-2, the V gene TRBV5-4; TRBD1 matches at 9 bases. The CDR3 runs 13 residues. Germline V gene data show CDR1 as SGHNT and CDR2 as YYREEE (reference sequence). After removal of 2 bases from V and 7 bases from J, the junction contained 3 bases not matched to a gene.

The V and J genes are TRBV16 and TRBJ1-2; 8 bases line up with TRBD1. The CDR3 extends over 17 amino acids. CDR1 and CDR2 (germline): KGHSY, FQNENV. V shed 2 bases, J shed 9 bases, and the junction held 17 bases outside the gene matches. In nucleotides, the CDR3 is TGTGCCAGCAGCCAAAATGTCGGAGGAGGACAGGGCCAACGCTACACCTTC. Translation gives CASSQNVGGGQGQRYTF.

Concerning this clone itself: The sample carries other DNA sequences with the same CDR3. The gene calls are TRBV4-3 and TRBJ1-6; 8 bases fit TRBD1. Looked up from germline, CDR1 is LGHNA and CDR2 is YSLEER. The CDR3 length is 17 residues. V gave up 0 bases and J gave up 0 bases; unmatched junction bases: 1. The CDR3 region has the DNA TGCGCCAGCAGCCAAGAGGGGACAGGCTCCTATAATTCACCCCTCCACTTT. This gives the protein CASSQEGTGSYNSPLHF.

This rearrangement joins TRBV2 to TRBJ2-7; 9 bases are a match to TRBD1. Germline CDR1 and CDR2: SNHLY and FYNNEI. The CDR3 loop spans 14 amino acids. Trimming took 6 bases from V and 4 from J; bases not matched to a gene: 7. The chain's CDR3 is CASSHRGRGYEQYF. CDR3 in DNA: TGTGCCAGCAGCCACAGGGGGCGCGGGTACGAGCAGTACTTC.

This chain uses TRBV4-2 with TRBJ1-4, with D possibly TRBD1 on 6 matching bases. Germline-derived CDR1 and CDR2 are LGHNA and YNFKEQ. The CDR3 length is 15 residues. Trimming shortened V by 7 bases and J by 6 bases, and 18 bases separated the two germline ends. As DNA, the CDR3 is TGTGCCAGCACCCTACAAGTGGGGGCGGATGAAAAACTGTTTTTT. It yields the protein CASTLQVGADEKLFF.

The chain employs TRBV6-1 and TRBJ1-1, with a tentative D call TRBD1 (5 bases). The germline V gene encodes CDR1 MNHNS and CDR2 SASEGT. This CDR3 comprises 15 residues. Trimming left V 6 bases short and J 2 bases short, with 16 bases between. CDR3 residues: CASSLSDRANTEAFF. The CDR3 bases are TGTGCCAGCAGCCTGAGCGACAGAGCTAACACTGAAGCTTTCTTT.

V is TRBV19 and J is TRBJ1-4; no definite D call. The length of the CDR3 is 16 residues. V was pared by 4 bases and J by 4 bases, with 16 bases between. Germline V gene lookup returns CDR1 LNHDA and CDR2 SQIVND (reference sequence). In DNA, the CDR3 is TGTGCCAGTAGTACAGCGAGAGAACAAATTAATGAAAAACTGTTTTTT. It translates to CASSTAREQINEKLFF.

The chain has TRBV19 and TRBJ2-3; possibly TRBD1 for D (5 bases). V gave up 3 bases and J gave up 2 bases, with 9 bases separating them. The germline gives CDR1 LNHDA, CDR2 SQIVND (reference sequence). The CDR3 totals 14 residues. The CDR3: CASSMQTDTDTQYF. DNA of the CDR3: TGTGCCAGTAGTATGCAGACAGACACAGATACGCAGTATTTT.

This clone was counted a few times. J is TRBJ2-1 and V is TRBV7-9; D uncertain. Germline CDR1 SEHNR, CDR2 FQNEAQ (reference sequence). This CDR3 region has 11 residues. The ends were cut back, 8 bases at V and 9 bases at J, with 11 bases in the middle. The CDR3 here is CASGPFIEQFF. The CDR3 DNA sequence: TGTGCCAGCGGCCCCTTTATTGAGCAGTTCTTC. Variable domain in full (rest from reference TRBV7-9 and TRBJ2-1): DTGVSQNPRHKITKRGQNVTFRCDPISEHNRLYWYRQTLGQGPEFLTYFQNEAQLEKSRLLSDRFSAERPKGSFSTLEIQRTEQGDSAMYLCASGPFIEQFFGPGTRLTVL.

This clone was seen a few times. This rearrangement joins TRBV11-2 to TRBJ1-2, with TRBD1 identical over 8 bases. CDR1 and CDR2 from the germline V gene are SGHAT and FQNNGV. V lost 5 bases and J lost 4; bases outside the gene matches: 6. The CDR3 totals 14 residues. The DNA for the CDR3 is TGTGCCAGCAGCCCGGACAGGGAGGGCTATGGCTACACCTTC. Translated, it gives CASSPDREGYGYTF.

This chain links TRBV7-9 with TRBJ1-1; the match to TRBD1 covers 11 bases. Germline CDR1 reads SEHNR; CDR2 reads FQNEAQ (reference sequence). The CDR3 sequence is 17 residues long. The ends lost 1 base at V and 7 bases at J; junction bases unmatched: 11. CDR3 sequence (DNA): TGTGCCAGCAGCTTAGTTTCCAGGACAGGGGGCATTAATGAAGCTTTCTTT. Translation gives CASSLVSRTGGINEAFF.